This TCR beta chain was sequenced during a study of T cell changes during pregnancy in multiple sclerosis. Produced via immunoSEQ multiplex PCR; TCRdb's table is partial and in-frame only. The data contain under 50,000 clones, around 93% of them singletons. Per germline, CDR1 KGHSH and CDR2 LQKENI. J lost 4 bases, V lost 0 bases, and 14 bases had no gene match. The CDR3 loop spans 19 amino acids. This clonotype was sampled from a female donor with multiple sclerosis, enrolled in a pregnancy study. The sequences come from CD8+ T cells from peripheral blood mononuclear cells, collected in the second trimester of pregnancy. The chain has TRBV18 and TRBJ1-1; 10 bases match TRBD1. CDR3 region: CASSPPEGSTGGPATEAFF. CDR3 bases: TGTGCCAGCTCACCACCGGAAGGCTCGACAGGGGGCCCGGCCACTGAAGCTTTCTTT.